Below, one TCR beta chain is given with its context. V shed 5 bases and J shed 2 bases, with 9 bases lying between them. There are 13 residues in the CDR3. Per the germline V gene, CDR1 is SGHAT and CDR2 is FQNNGV. This specimen belongs to a study of T cell changes during pregnancy in multiple sclerosis. Some clones are missing from TCRdb's copy, which holds only in-frame ones; the method was immunoSEQ multiplex PCR. The data contain about 47,000 clones, 93% of them singletons. The origin of this receptor is a female donor with multiple sclerosis, enrolled in a pregnancy study. The V call is TRBV11-2, the J call TRBJ2-5; D is undetermined. The material was peripheral blood, obtained in the second trimester of pregnancy. The CDR3: CASSPPSQETQYF. CDR3 DNA sequence: TGTGCCAGCAGCCCCCCGTCTCAAGAGACCCAGTACTTC.